These 20 T cell receptor beta chains share one sample of origin, sequenced in a study of blood T cell repertoires in COVID-19 (dated by TCRdb to 2019 to 2021). Library creation used the immunoSEQ multiplex PCR assay. Not all clones reach the TCRdb copy of this immuneACCESS table, which keeps in-frame sequences only. Checked studies attribute under half of the gap to unresolved V genes and leave the rest unexplained. The sample table contains 240,000 or so clones; only one count was recorded for over 80% of them. Of the sample, 1.9% falls within the top ten clones. The sample taken for sequencing was peripheral blood. The receptors originated from a man aged 30-40 years who had recovered from COVID-19.

This clone was seen only a few times. This chain joins TRBV27 and TRBJ1-5; D call uncertain. Trimming removed 5 bases at V and 7 bases at J, with 12 bases between. The CDR3 runs to 13 residues. CDR1 and CDR2 (germline): MNHEY, SMNVEV (reference sequence). The CDR3 DNA sequence: TGTGCCAGCAGTGGAGGGCTGGGGCAGCCCCAGCATTTT. It yields the protein CASSGGLGQPQHF.

The chain links TRBV9 to TRBJ2-3; D is possibly TRBD1 (6 bases). Trimming left V 4 bases short and J 0 bases short, with 15 bases between. Germline-derived CDR1 and CDR2 are SGDLS and YYNGEE. There are 16 residues in the CDR3. CDR3 sequence: CASSMRTEGSTDTQYF. The CDR3 coding sequence is TGTGCCAGCAGCATGCGGACAGAGGGGAGCACAGATACGCAGTATTTT.

This sequence joins TRBV27 and TRBJ1-1, with D maybe TRBD1 (6 bases). Deletions cut 7 bases from V and 0 bases from J, with 21 bases between. Germline V gene data show CDR1 as MNHEY and CDR2 as SMNVEV (reference sequence). This CDR3 has 17 residues. As DNA, the CDR3 is TGTGCCAGCACCCTCAGAGGGGGGGCGCGGATGAACACTGAAGCTTTCTTT. Translating it yields CASTLRGGARMNTEAFF.

This rearrangement joins TRBV18 to TRBJ1-1; D gene unclear. V was clipped by 2 bases and J by 0 bases, with 4 bases between them. CDR3 length equals 13 residues. Germline loops: CDR1 KGHSH, CDR2 LQKENI. CDR3: CASSPTLNTEAFF. The DNA for the CDR3 is TGTGCCAGCTCACCAACACTGAACACTGAAGCTTTCTTT.

The chain has TRBV7-9 and TRBJ2-3; 10 positions match TRBD1. This CDR3 has 17 amino acids. Germline values: CDR1 SEHNR, CDR2 FQNEAQ (reference sequence). The trim removed 1 base at V and 6 bases at J, leaving 10 bases unmatched. Here the CDR3 reads CASSLVVSTGGGDTQYF. The CDR3, as DNA: TGTGCCAGCAGCTTAGTGGTCTCGACAGGGGGCGGGGATACGCAGTATTTT.

The V call is TRBV9, the J call TRBJ1-4, with D maybe TRBD1 (6 bases). Trimming cost V 4 bases and J 0 bases, with 16 bases left between them. The CDR3 is 17 residues long. Germline V lookup: CDR1 SGDLS, CDR2 YYNGEE. CDR3 amino acids: CASSPGVDSATNEKLFF. The DNA of the CDR3 is TGTGCCAGCAGCCCAGGGGTAGACAGTGCAACTAATGAAAAACTGTTTTTT.

The chain combines TRBV27 with TRBJ2-3; 9 nucleotides agree with TRBD2. CDR1 and CDR2 (germline): MNHEY, SMNVEV (reference sequence). The length of the CDR3 is 16 residues. V was pared by 5 bases and J by 6 bases, with 12 bases of the junction left unmatched. The CDR3 nucleotides are TGTGCCAGCAGTCAGCCGGGACTAGCTAGGGCGGATACGCAGTATTTT. It encodes CASSQPGLARADTQYF.

The V gene is TRBV5-5, the J gene TRBJ1-1, with D perhaps matching TRBD1 (6 bases). Per the germline V gene, CDR1 is SGHKS and CDR2 is YYEKEE (reference sequence). This CDR3 is built from 13 residues. V gave up 4 bases and J gave up 9 bases, with 16 bases separating them. CDR3 in DNA: TGTGCCAGCAGCCAGGGGACGGTGGGGCAAGCTTTCTTT. Encoded protein: CASSQGTVGQAFF. The entire variable domain, with the rest obtained from reference TRBV5-5 and TRBJ1-1, is as follows: DAGVTQSPTHLIKTRGQQVTLRCSPISGHKSVSWYQQVLGQGPQFIFQYYEKEERGRGNFPDRFSARQFPNYSSELNVNALLLGDSALYLCASSQGTVGQAFFGQGTRLTVV.

This chain connects TRBV19 to TRBJ1-5; 7 bases match TRBD1. The germline V gene encodes CDR1 LNHDA and CDR2 SQIVND (reference sequence). V shed 5 bases, J shed 5 bases, and the junction held 12 bases outside the gene matches. The CDR3 has 16 residues. CDR3 protein: CASSAVTGRQYQPQHF. CDR3 bases: TGTGCCAGTAGTGCGGTGACAGGGAGGCAATATCAGCCCCAGCATTTT.

This clone was detected once. The chain links TRBV6-2 or TRBV6-3 to TRBJ2-1, with D perhaps matching TRBD1 (6 bases). V shed 6 bases and J shed 9 bases, with 18 bases lying between them. Germline CDR1 reads MNHEY; CDR2 reads SVGEGT. The CDR3 extends over 14 amino acids. Here the CDR3 DNA reads TGTGCCAGCAGCCGCCCCACAGGGTCTGTTGAGCAGTTCTTC. Protein product: CASSRPTGSVEQFF.

V is TRBV12-3 or TRBV12-4 and J is TRBJ1-2; D unclear. The CDR3 consists of 12 residues. Trimming stripped 6 bases from V and 7 bases from J, with 12 bases between. The CDR3 DNA is TGTGCCAGCAGGTTCGGGGTTGGTGGCTACACCTTC. It encodes CASRFGVGGYTF.

V gene TRBV23-1 combines with J gene TRBJ2-7, with a tentative D call TRBD1 (5 bases). TRBV23-1 is an ORF, with its function uncertain. The CDR3 totals 16 residues. Trimming removed 4 bases from V and 5 bases from J, with 21 bases in between. For the CDR3, the DNA is TGCGCCAGCAGTCTCTTCACCCCCGGCAGGGCGAACGAGCAGTACTTC. Translating it yields CASSLFTPGRANEQYF.

The V call is TRBV28, the J call TRBJ1-1; the D gene is possibly TRBD1 (5 bases). CDR3 size: 16 residues. Trimming shortened V by 1 base and J by 1 base, and 13 bases separated the two germline ends. From germline, CDR1 is MDHEN and CDR2 SYDVKM. For the CDR3, the DNA is TGTGCCAGCAGTTTATATGGGGGGGTGTCGAACACTGAAGCTTTCTTT. This sequence encodes CASSLYGGVSNTEAFF.

This clone has only a few counts. The V and J genes are TRBV4-2 and TRBJ2-7, with a weak D call TRBD1 (5 bases). The V and J ends lost 1 base and 2 bases respectively, with 12 bases between them. Germline lookup yields CDR1 LGHNA and CDR2 YNFKEQ. The CDR3 totals 15 residues. This CDR3 reads CASSQGFWTPYEQYF. CDR3 DNA: TGTGCCAGCAGCCAAGGATTCTGGACACCCTACGAGCAGTACTTC.

The V gene is TRBV21-1, the J gene TRBJ2-2; whether TRBD2, the table's D call, matches the DNA was not checked. TRBV21-1 is a pseudogene segment. The CDR3 sequence is 15 residues long. CDR3 DNA sequence: TGTGCCAGCAGTAGGGGTTACGGGGGCACCGGGGAGCTGTTTTTT. Its translation: CASSRGYGGTGELFF.

The chain uses TRBV19 and TRBJ2-2; perhaps TRBD2 as D (6 bases). V lost 10 bases to trimming and J lost 6 bases, with 21 bases between them. This CDR3 has 15 residues. Per the germline V gene, CDR1 is LNHDA and CDR2 is SQIVND (reference sequence). The CDR3 DNA reads TGTGCCACCGCGAGCCCCTTTGGGGAGGCCGGGGAGCTGTTTTTT. It specifies CATASPFGEAGELFF.

This sequence joins TRBV4-1 and TRBJ2-3; weak D call: TRBD2 (6 bases). This CDR3 spans 15 amino acids. Germline CDR1 and CDR2: MGHRA and YSYEKL. The V end was cut by 1 base, the J end by 11 bases, with 19 bases between. The chain's CDR3 is CASSQVGSLGRLQYF. For the CDR3, the DNA is TGCGCCAGCAGCCAAGTTGGCTCGCTGGGGAGGTTGCAGTATTTT.

The chain carries TRBV5-6 and TRBJ1-4, with D perhaps TRBD1 (6 bases). CDR3 size: 14 residues. Looked up from germline, CDR1 is SGHDT and CDR2 is YYEEEE. The V and J ends lost 3 bases and 3 bases respectively, with 9 bases between them. CDR3 in amino acids: CASSYQGPNEKLFF. CDR3 DNA: TGTGCCAGCAGCTACCAGGGGCCTAATGAAAAACTGTTTTTT.

V is TRBV29-1 and J is TRBJ1-5; unclear D gene. V shed 7 bases and J shed 4 bases, with 11 bases lying between them. The CDR3 extends over 12 amino acids. Per germline, CDR1 SQVTM and CDR2 ANQGSEA. The CDR3 region has the DNA TGCAGCGCGCAACAGTCGAATCAGCCCCAGCATTTT. Amino acid sequence: CSAQQSNQPQHF.

This clone was seen just once. The gene calls are TRBV7-2 and TRBJ2-1; weak D call: TRBD1 (6 bases). CDR3 length: 15 residues. The V end lost 5 bases, the J end lost 1 base, and 12 bases lay between the germline ends. Germline CDR1 is SGHTA and CDR2 is FQGNSA. CDR3 in amino acids: CASSRTAESYNEQFF. The CDR3 nucleotides read TGTGCCAGCAGCCGGACAGCAGAATCCTACAATGAGCAGTTCTTC.